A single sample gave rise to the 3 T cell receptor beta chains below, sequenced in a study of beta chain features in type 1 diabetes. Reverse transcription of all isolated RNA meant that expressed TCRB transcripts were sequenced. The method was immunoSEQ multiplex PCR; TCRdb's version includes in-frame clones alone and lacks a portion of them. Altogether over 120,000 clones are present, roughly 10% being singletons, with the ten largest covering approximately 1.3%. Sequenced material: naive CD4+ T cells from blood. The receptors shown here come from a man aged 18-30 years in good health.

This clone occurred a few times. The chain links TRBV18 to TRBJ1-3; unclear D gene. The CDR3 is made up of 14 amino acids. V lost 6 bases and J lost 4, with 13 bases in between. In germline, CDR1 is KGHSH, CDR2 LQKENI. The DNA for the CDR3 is TGTGCCAGCTCCACAACCGGAGGGGGAAACACCATATATTTT. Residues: CASSTTGGGNTIYF.

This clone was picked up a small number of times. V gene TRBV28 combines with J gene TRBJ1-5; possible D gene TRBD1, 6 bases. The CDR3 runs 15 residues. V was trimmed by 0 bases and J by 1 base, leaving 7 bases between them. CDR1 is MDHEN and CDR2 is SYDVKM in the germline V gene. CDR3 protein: CASSLWGASNQPQHF. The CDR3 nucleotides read TGTGCCAGCAGTTTATGGGGGGCCAGCAATCAGCCCCAGCATTTT.

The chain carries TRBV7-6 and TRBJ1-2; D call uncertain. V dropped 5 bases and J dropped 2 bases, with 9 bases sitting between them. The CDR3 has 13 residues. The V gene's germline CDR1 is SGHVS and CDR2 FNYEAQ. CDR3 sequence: CASSDTENYGYTF. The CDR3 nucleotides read TGTGCCAGCAGCGATACAGAGAACTATGGCTACACCTTC.